The T cell receptor (beta chain) under discussion was sequenced for a study of blood T cells in healthy people across ages. Study findings and constraints: Measured against age, TCR beta diversity per million T cells decreased in a roughly linear manner. The CMV status of each donor remained undetermined, and this could have confounded shifts in expanded clonotypes.

Through a sample-barcoded 5' primer and a J-beta primer mix, a second PCR was run for roughly 6 to 11 cycles. All cDNA molecules were each tagged by a template-switch adaptor with 12 random nucleotides. TCRdb recomputed calls from the 5' RACE reads with MiXCR, one row per CDR3 protein. The data contain roughly 1.4 million distinct CDR3 sequences, roughly 59% of them singletons. The CDR3 loop spans 16 amino acids. The V end was cut by 0 bases, the J end by 4 bases, with 16 bases between. Germline V gene sequence: CDR1 DFQATT, CDR2 SNEGSKA (reference sequence). About this clonotype itself: Antigen specificity is unknown.

V gene TRBV20-1 combines with J gene TRBJ2-1; D possibly corresponds to TRBD1 (5 bases). The source is a man between 18 and 35 years old in good health. The sample taken for sequencing was blood. The CDR3 region has the DNA TGCAGTGCTAGAGATCAACGGCAGGGTTCGTACAATGAGCAGTTCTTC. It translates to CSARDQRQGSYNEQFF.